A single T cell receptor beta chain is shown here with its context. The target antigen is unknown. This CDR3 has 13 amino acids. The V end lost 6 bases, the J end lost 6 bases, and 14 bases lay between the germline ends. Germline V gene lookup returns CDR1 MNHEY and CDR2 SVGAGI. The data derive from a study of PD-1 blockade in classical Hodgkin lymphoma. Background on the study: Intravenous delivery of nivolumab at 3 mg/kg to patients occurred every 2 weeks. General study results and limits: Nivolumab initiation under 1 year post-ASCT meant exclusion.

Assay used: immunoSEQ multiplex PCR; TCRdb lists only in-frame clones, some missing. The sample lists about 26,000 clones, about 67% occurring once. Every patient had relapsed following autologous stem cell transplantation, and cohorts differed in brentuximab vedotin exposure. The source is a human donor with classical Hodgkin lymphoma. The chain couples TRBV6-5 to TRBJ2-5, with D perhaps TRBD1 or TRBD2 (5 bases each). The sample here was peripheral blood mononuclear cells (PBMCs), taken before the second cycle of nivolumab. The CDR3 nucleotides are TGTGCCAGCAGGGGACCTCCGGGGAAGACCCAGTACTTC. Translation gives CASRGPPGKTQYF.